This T cell receptor (beta chain) was recorded in a study of blood T cell repertoires in COVID-19. Patients from Seattle were sampled longitudinally, starting during active infection. Data came from immunoSEQ multiplex PCR; TCRdb stores just in-frame clones and leaves some out. The data contain approximately 280,000 clones, approximately 92% of them seen just once; the ten biggest clones take up around 6.8%. V lost 5 bases and J 4 bases, leaving 14 bases between the germline ends. The CDR3 runs 14 residues. CDR1 SEHNR and CDR2 FQNEAQ come from the germline V gene (reference sequence). The chain carries TRBV7-9 and TRBJ1-1; possibly TRBD1 for D (6 bases). The sample taken for sequencing was peripheral blood. The receptor's source is a woman in her twenties or thirties with COVID-19, enrolled during active disease. CDR3: CASSPRQAATEAFF. CDR3 nucleotides: TGTGCCAGCAGCCCTAGACAGGCTGCCACTGAAGCTTTCTTT. The full variable domain, with the rest looked up from reference TRBV7-9 and TRBJ1-1, is DTGVSQNPRHKITKRGQNVTFRCDPISEHNRLYWYRQTLGQGPEFLTYFQNEAQLEKSRLLSDRFSAERPKGSFSTLEIQRTEQGDSAMYLCASSPRQAATEAFFGQGTRLTVV.